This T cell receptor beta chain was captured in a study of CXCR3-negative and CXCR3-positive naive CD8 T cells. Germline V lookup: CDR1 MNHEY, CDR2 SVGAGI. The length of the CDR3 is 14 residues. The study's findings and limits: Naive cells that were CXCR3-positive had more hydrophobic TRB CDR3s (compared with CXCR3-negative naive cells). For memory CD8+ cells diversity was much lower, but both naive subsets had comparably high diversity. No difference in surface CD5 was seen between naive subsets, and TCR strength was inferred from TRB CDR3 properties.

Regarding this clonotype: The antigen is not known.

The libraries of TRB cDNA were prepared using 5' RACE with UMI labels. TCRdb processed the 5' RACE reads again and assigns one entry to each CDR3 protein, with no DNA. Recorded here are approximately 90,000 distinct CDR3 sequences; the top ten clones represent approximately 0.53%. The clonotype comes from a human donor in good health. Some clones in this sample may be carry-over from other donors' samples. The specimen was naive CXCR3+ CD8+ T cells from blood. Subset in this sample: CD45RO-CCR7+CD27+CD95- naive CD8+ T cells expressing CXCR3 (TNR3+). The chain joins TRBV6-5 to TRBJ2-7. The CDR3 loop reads CASSSGQGPYEQYF.